This TCR beta chain was captured in a study of blood T cell repertoires in COVID-19. Method: immunoSEQ multiplex PCR; TCRdb's copy keeps in-frame clones and lacks some. The sample carries about 410,000 clones, 75% to 90% recorded once. Enrolled during active infection, Seattle patients were then followed longitudinally. The source material was peripheral blood. The clonotype originates from a woman in her forties with COVID-19, enrolled during active disease.

CDR3 region: CASSRSRGGNTIYF. The CDR3 nucleotides read TGTGCCAGCAGCCGGTCCAGGGGGGGAAACACCATATATTTT. The rearrangement links TRBV7-2 to TRBJ1-3, with 7 bases identical to TRBD1. Germline assignment: CDR1 SGHTA and CDR2 FQGNSA. V lost 5 bases to trimming and J lost 4 bases; unmatched junction nucleotides: 5. The CDR3 extends over 14 amino acids.